A selection of T cell receptor beta chains follows, all from one sample in a study of CD8 T cells in Susac syndrome. TCRdb independently ran MiXCR on the immunoSEQ multiplex PCR reads; one entry per CDR3 protein. Among approximately 120,000 distinct CDR3 sequences listed, under 95% were seen once. Sequenced sample: CD8+ T cells from PBMCs. The receptors originated from a human donor with multiple sclerosis. Both conserved end residues are part of each CDR3. A D gene is named only where the DNA matches it firmly. Clone size is stated in some rows and not others, as once, few, many or a class when expanded.

D gene,J gene,clone size,V gene,CDR3 protein,CDR3 DNA
NA,TRBJ1-2,NA,TRBV7-9,CASTHRGSGGYTF,TGTGCCAGCACACACCGGGGGTCGGGGGGCTACACCTTC
TRBD2,TRBJ2-5,NA,TRBV9,CASSVAYGTSGGEETQYF,TGTGCCAGCAGCGTAGCTTACGGTACTAGCGGTGGAGAAGAGACCCAGTACTTC
NA,TRBJ1-1,NA,TRBV4-3,CASRRVRGPTEAFF,TGCGCCAGCAGGAGGGTGAGGGGACCGACTGAAGCTTTCTTT
TRBD1,TRBJ1-2,NA,TRBV5-6,CASSSDRHDYGYTF,TGTGCCAGCAGCTCGGACAGGCATGACTATGGCTACACCTTC
NA,TRBJ2-1,NA,TRBV9,CASGIGGGDNEQFF,TGTGCCAGCGGGATTGGGGGAGGCGACAATGAGCAGTTCTTC
NA,TRBJ2-2,NA,TRBV27,CASMVWLTGELFF,TGTGCCAGCATGGTGTGGTTGACCGGGGAGCTGTTTTTT
NA,TRBJ1-1,NA,TRBV15,CATSFSGDPEAFF,TGTGCCACCAGTTTCTCCGGGGACCCTGAAGCTTTCTTT
NA,TRBJ1-5,NA,TRBV12-3/TRBV12-4,CASSSGQGHQPQHF,TGTGCCAGCAGTTCCGGGCAGGGCCATCAGCCCCAGCATTTT
NA,TRBJ2-7,NA,TRBV10-2,CASSRQGSYEQYF,TGCGCCAGCAGTCGGCAGGGGTCCTACGAGCAGTACTTC
NA,TRBJ2-4,NA,TRBV19,CASSTSREPKNIQYF,TGTGCCAGTAGTACCTCCCGGGAGCCCAAAAACATTCAGTACTTC
NA,TRBJ1-1,NA,TRBV10-1,CASSESMEGFTEAFF,TGCGCCAGCAGTGAGTCGATGGAGGGATTCACTGAAGCTTTCTTT
NA,TRBJ2-2,NA,TRBV13,CASSFRMADGELFF,TGTGCCAGCAGCTTCCGGATGGCGGACGGGGAGCTGTTTTTT
NA,TRBJ2-1,once,TRBV11-2,CASSLDWGSSYNEQFF,TGTGCCAGCAGCTTAGATTGGGGAAGCTCCTACAATGAGCAGTTCTTC
NA,TRBJ2-3,NA,TRBV6-5,CASSFNGNPTDTQYF,TGTGCCAGCAGTTTTAACGGGAACCCCACAGATACGCAGTATTTT
TRBD2,TRBJ2-3,NA,TRBV3-1,CASSLTLAVYDTQYF,TGTGCCAGCAGCCTAACACTAGCGGTTTATGATACGCAGTATTTT
NA,TRBJ2-7,NA,TRBV5-8,CASSSPDEAYEQYF,TGTGCCAGCAGCTCGCCGGACGAGGCCTACGAGCAGTACTTC
TRBD1,TRBJ2-2,NA,TRBV29-1,CSVTGKTGELFF,TGCAGCGTGACAGGGAAGACCGGGGAGCTGTTTTTT
NA,TRBJ2-7,NA,TRBV29-1,CSVGSGYEQYF,TGCAGCGTTGGGAGCGGGTACGAGCAGTACTTC
NA,TRBJ1-1,once,TRBV2,CASSDVLEAFF,TGTGCCAGCAGTGATGTATTAGAAGCTTTCTTT
TRBD2,TRBJ2-1,NA,TRBV7-9,CASSQILASPTYNEQFF,TGTGCCAGCAGCCAGATACTAGCGTCACCTACCTACAATGAGCAGTTCTTC
TRBD1,TRBJ1-1,NA,TRBV5-4,CASSLGTGEGTEAFF,TGTGCCAGCAGCTTGGGTACAGGGGAGGGAACTGAAGCTTTCTTT
NA,TRBJ1-3,NA,TRBV27,CASRITAFGNTIYF,TGTGCCAGCAGGATAACAGCTTTTGGAAACACCATATATTTT
NA,TRBJ1-5,NA,TRBV20-1,CSASGGRADQPQHF,TGCAGTGCTAGTGGGGGGCGGGCGGATCAGCCCCAGCATTTT
NA,TRBJ2-3,NA,TRBV2,CASRGTDTQYF,TGTGCCAGTAGGGGGACAGATACGCAGTATTTT
NA,TRBJ1-1,NA,TRBV7-9,CASSLVAGATEAFF,TGTGCCAGCAGCTTAGTAGCGGGGGCCACTGAAGCTTTCTTT
TRBD1,TRBJ2-7,once,TRBV6-5,CASSYSTGQASYEQYF,TGTGCCAGCAGTTACTCGACGGGACAGGCCTCCTACGAGCAGTACTTC
NA,TRBJ2-1,NA,TRBV9,CASSEAGRDHEQFF,TGTGCCAGCAGCGAGGCCGGTCGGGATCATGAGCAGTTCTTC
NA,TRBJ1-1,few,TRBV6-5,CASSYRAEGTEAFF,TGTGCCAGCAGTTACCGAGCTGAGGGGACTGAAGCTTTCTTT
NA,TRBJ2-1,NA,TRBV6-2/TRBV6-3,CASSPGVHPNEQFF,TGTGCCAGCAGTCCCGGGGTGCACCCCAATGAGCAGTTCTTC
NA,TRBJ1-1,NA,TRBV29-1,CSVFGGGHQHPEAFF,TGCAGCGTATTTGGAGGGGGGCACCAACACCCTGAAGCTTTCTTT
NA,TRBJ2-7,NA,TRBV5-6,CASSSPQSTYEQYF,TGTGCCAGCAGCTCTCCCCAGAGTACCTACGAGCAGTACTTC
TRBD2,TRBJ2-2,NA,TRBV2,CASTGLATNTGELFF,TGTGCCAGCACTGGACTAGCGACGAACACCGGGGAGCTGTTTTTT
TRBD2,TRBJ2-2,NA,TRBV29-1,CSVEGLAGSMGELFF,TGCAGCGTTGAAGGTCTAGCGGGGAGTATGGGGGAGCTGTTTTTT
TRBD2,TRBJ2-1,NA,TRBV29-1,CSVEGTGTSWSSYNEQFF,TGCAGCGTTGAGGGAACCGGGACTAGCTGGAGCTCCTACAATGAGCAGTTCTTC
NA,TRBJ2-1,NA,TRBV20-1,CSASEDSHNEQFF,TGCAGTGCTAGTGAGGACAGTCACAATGAGCAGTTCTTC
NA,TRBJ2-1,NA,TRBV9,CASPYGGGEQFF,TGTGCCAGCCCCTATGGGGGAGGTGAGCAGTTCTTC
NA,TRBJ2-7,NA,TRBV9,CASSVGVEWRDEQYF,TGTGCCAGCAGCGTAGGGGTTGAGTGGCGGGACGAGCAGTACTTC
NA,TRBJ1-2,NA,TRBV28,CASVSSGSDGYTF,TGTGCCAGCGTTTCTTCGGGTTCAGATGGCTACACCTTC
NA,TRBJ1-1,NA,TRBV20-1,CSARLLSENTEAFF,TGCAGTGCTAGACTGTTATCAGAGAACACTGAAGCTTTCTTT
NA,TRBJ2-7,once,TRBV20-1,CSAPSDEYEQYF,TGCAGTGCTCCATCGGATGAGTACGAGCAGTACTTC
TRBD1,TRBJ2-1,NA,TRBV6-1,CASSEGTGGYNEQFF,TGTGCCAGCAGTGAAGGGACAGGGGGCTACAATGAGCAGTTCTTC
NA,TRBJ2-1,NA,TRBV30,CAWSVDSGRGAYNEQFF,TGTGCCTGGAGTGTAGACTCCGGGAGAGGGGCCTACAATGAGCAGTTCTTC
TRBD1,TRBJ2-1,once,TRBV29-1,CSVPGQGAYNEQFF,TGCAGCGTCCCTGGACAGGGGGCCTACAATGAGCAGTTCTTC
NA,TRBJ1-1,NA,TRBV6-5,CASSYSGVNTEAFF,TGTGCCAGCAGTTACTCGGGGGTGAACACTGAAGCTTTCTTT
NA,TRBJ2-1,NA,TRBV6-2/TRBV6-3,CASSYSMSDNEQFF,TGTGCCAGCAGTTACTCGATGAGTGACAATGAGCAGTTCTTC
NA,TRBJ1-5,NA,TRBV11-2,CASSLGKGHGNQPQHF,TGTGCCAGCAGCCTAGGTAAGGGGCACGGCAATCAGCCCCAGCATTTT
TRBD2,TRBJ2-1,NA,TRBV20-1,CSARWGLAGEINEQFF,TGCAGTGCTAGATGGGGCCTAGCGGGAGAAATCAATGAGCAGTTCTTC
NA,TRBJ1-1,NA,TRBV6-5,CASSFGGGFLDTEAFF,TGTGCCAGCAGTTTCGGCGGGGGCTTTTTGGACACTGAAGCTTTCTTT